This TCR beta chain was identified in a study of siplizumab effects on memory and regulatory T cells. Study-level results: Memory cells seemed less diverse than naive T cells, which seemed major alloresponse contributors. There was no confirmation of the suppressive function of proliferating Tregs from siplizumab cultures.

The table came from immunoSEQ multiplex PCR; TCRdb's copy has only in-frame clones and leaves some out. Of about 100,000 clones in the sample, more than 90% are singletons; the top ten hold 0.15%. Worth noting for this clone: Its antigen is unknown.

The sequence derives from a human donor in good health. The sample taken for sequencing was CD4+ T cells sorted from blood.

This CDR3 reads CASRADRASYGYTF. The DNA for the CDR3 is TGTGCCAGCAGAGCAGACAGGGCCTCATATGGCTACACCTTC. This rearrangement joins TRBV6-1 to TRBJ1-2; 7 nucleotides align to TRBD1. The CDR3 covers 14 residues. V was clipped by 6 bases and J by 5 bases; unmatched bases: 9. Germline V gene data show CDR1 as MNHNS and CDR2 as SASEGT.